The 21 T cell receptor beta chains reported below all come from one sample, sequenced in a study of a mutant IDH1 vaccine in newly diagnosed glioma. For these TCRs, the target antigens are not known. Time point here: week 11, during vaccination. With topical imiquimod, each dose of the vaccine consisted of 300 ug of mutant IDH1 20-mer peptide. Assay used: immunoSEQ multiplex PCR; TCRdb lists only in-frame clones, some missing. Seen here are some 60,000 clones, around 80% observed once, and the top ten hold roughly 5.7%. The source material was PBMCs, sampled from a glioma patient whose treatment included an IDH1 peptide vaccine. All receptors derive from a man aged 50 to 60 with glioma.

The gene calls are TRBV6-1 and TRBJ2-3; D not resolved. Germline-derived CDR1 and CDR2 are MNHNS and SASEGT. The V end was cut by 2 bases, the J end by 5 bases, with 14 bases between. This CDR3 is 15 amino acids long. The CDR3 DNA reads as TGTGCCAGCAGTGAATGGGCCCGGCCGGAAGATACGCAGTATTTT. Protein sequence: CASSEWARPEDTQYF.

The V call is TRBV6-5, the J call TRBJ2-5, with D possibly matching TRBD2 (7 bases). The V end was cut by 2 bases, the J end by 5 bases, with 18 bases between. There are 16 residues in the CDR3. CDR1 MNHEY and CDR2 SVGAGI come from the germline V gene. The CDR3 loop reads CASSYPGRGLGETQYF. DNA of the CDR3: TGTGCCAGCAGTTACCCCGGGCGGGGGCTCGGGGAGACCCAGTACTTC.

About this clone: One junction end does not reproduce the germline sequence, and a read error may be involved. The CDR3 nucleotides are TGTGCCAGCAGCTTACCCTACCGGGACCTTGTGGACTTC. It is translated as CASSLPYRDLVDF. This rearrangement joins TRBV5-6 to TRBJ2-4; D may correspond to TRBD1 or TRBD2 (5 bases each). The CDR3 is 13 residues long. Germline V gives CDR1 SGHDT, CDR2 YYEEEE.

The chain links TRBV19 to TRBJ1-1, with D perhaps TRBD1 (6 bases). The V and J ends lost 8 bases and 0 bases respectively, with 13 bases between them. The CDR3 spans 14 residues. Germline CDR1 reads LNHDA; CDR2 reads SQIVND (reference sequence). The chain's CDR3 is CASYTGSMNTEAFF. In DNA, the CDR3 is TGTGCCAGTTATACAGGGAGCATGAACACTGAAGCTTTCTTT.

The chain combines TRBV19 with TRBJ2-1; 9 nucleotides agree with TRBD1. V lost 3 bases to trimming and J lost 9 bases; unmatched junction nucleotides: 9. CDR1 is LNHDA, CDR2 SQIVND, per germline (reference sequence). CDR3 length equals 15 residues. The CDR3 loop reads CASSIPMGTGLEQFF. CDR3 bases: TGTGCCAGTAGTATCCCGATGGGGACAGGGCTTGAGCAGTTCTTC.

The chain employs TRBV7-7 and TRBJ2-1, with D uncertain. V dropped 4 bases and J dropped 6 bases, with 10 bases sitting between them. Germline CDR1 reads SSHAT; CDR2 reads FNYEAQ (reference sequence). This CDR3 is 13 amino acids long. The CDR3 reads CASSSFVGNEQFF. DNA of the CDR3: TGTGCCAGCAGCTCCTTTGTAGGCAATGAGCAGTTCTTC.

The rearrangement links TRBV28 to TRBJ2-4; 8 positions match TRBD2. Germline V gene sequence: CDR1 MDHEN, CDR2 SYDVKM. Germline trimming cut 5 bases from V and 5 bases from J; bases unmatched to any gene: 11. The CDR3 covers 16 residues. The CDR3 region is CASSPWTSRGENIQYF. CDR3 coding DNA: TGTGCCAGCAGTCCATGGACTAGCCGAGGGGAAAACATTCAGTACTTC.

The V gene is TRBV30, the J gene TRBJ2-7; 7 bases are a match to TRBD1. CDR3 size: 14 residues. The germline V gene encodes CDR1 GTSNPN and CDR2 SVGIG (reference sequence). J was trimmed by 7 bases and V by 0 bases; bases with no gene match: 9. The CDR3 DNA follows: TGTGCCTGGAGTGTTAAGGGACAGCTCGATGAGCAGTACTTC. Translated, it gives CAWSVKGQLDEQYF.

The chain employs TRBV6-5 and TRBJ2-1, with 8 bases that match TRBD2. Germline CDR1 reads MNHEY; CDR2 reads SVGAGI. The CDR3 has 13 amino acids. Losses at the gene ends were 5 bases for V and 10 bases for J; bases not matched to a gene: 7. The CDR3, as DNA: TGTGCCAGCAGTCCGGGGGGGGACACAGAGCAGTTCTTC. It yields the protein CASSPGGDTEQFF.

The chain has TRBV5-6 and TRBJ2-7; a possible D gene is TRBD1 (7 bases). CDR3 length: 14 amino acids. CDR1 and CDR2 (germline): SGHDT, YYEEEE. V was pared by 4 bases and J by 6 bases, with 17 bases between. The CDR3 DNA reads TGTGCCAGCAGCCTGCCAGGGGGAGGAACCGAGCAGTACTTC. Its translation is CASSLPGGGTEQYF.

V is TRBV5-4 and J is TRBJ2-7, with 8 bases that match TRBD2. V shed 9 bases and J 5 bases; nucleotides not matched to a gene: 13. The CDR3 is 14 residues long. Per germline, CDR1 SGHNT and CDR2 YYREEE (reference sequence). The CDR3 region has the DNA TGTGCCACCAGGGTTGGAGGACTAGCCGACGAGCAGTACTTC. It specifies CATRVGGLADEQYF.

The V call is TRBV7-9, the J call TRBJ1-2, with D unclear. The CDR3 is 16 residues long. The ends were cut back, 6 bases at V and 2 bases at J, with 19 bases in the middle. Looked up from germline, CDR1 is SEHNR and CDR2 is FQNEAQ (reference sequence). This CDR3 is CASSPLLQSYNYGYTF. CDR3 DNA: TGTGCCAGCAGTCCACTCCTCCAGAGTTACAACTATGGCTACACCTTC.

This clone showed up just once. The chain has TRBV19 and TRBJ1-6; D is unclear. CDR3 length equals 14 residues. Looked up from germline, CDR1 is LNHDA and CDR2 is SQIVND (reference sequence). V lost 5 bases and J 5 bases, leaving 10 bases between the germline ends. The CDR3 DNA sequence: TGTGCCAGTAGTCCTCCCGTCCATAATTCACCCCTCCACTTT. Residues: CASSPPVHNSPLHF.

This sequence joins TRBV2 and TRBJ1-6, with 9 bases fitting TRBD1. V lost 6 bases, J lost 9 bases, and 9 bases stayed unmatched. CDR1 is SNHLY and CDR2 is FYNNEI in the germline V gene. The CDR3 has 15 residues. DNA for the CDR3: TGTGCCAGCAGGGCCTCAACAGGGGGCGTTTCACCCCTCCACTTT. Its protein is CASRASTGGVSPLHF.

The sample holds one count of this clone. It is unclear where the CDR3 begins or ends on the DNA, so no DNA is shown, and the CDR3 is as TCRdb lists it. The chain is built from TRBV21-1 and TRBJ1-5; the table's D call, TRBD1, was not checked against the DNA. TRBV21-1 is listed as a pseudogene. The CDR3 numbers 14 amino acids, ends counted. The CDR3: CASVWGQGNQPQHF.

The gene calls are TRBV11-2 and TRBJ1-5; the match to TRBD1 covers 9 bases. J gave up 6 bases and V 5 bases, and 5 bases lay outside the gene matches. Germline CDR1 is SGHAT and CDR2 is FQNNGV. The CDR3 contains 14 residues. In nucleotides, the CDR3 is TGTGCCAGCAGCCTAACAGGGGGCATTCAGCCCCAGCATTTT. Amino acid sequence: CASSLTGGIQPQHF.

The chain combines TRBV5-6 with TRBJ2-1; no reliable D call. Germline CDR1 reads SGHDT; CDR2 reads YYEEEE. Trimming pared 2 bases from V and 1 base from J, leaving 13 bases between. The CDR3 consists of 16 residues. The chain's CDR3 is CASSFILLGSYNEQFF. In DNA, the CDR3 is TGTGCCAGCAGCTTCATTTTATTAGGGTCCTACAATGAGCAGTTCTTC.

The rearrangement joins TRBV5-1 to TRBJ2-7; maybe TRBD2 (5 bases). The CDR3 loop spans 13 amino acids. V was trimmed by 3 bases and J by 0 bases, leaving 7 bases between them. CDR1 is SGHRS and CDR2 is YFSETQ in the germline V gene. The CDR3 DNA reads TGCGCCAGCAGCTCCGGAGGCTCCTACGAGCAGTACTTC. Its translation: CASSSGGSYEQYF.

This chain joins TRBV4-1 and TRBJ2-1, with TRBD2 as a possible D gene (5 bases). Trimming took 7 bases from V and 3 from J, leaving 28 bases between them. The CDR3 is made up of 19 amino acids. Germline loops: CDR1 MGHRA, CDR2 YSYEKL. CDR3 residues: CASTGSRKDSWLFYNEQFF. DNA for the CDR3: TGCGCCAGCACAGGAAGTAGGAAGGACTCCTGGCTCTTCTACAATGAGCAGTTCTTC.

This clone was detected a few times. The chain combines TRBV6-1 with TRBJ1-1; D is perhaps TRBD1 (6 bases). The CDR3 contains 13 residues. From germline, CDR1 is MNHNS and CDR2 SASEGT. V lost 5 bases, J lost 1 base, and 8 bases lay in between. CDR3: CASSRQENTEAFF. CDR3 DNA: TGTGCCAGCAGTAGACAGGAGAACACTGAAGCTTTCTTT.

The CDR3 DNA reads as TGTGCCATCAGTGTTTCACAGGGAGGCTATGGCTACACCTTC. Translation: CAISVSQGGYGYTF. The gene calls are TRBV10-3 and TRBJ1-2; TRBD1 is a possible D gene (6 bases). Germline V CDR1 and CDR2: ENHRY, SYGVKD. CDR3 length equals 14 residues. Trimming shortened V by 4 bases and J by 4 bases, and 13 bases separated the two germline ends.